This T cell receptor (beta chain) was captured by sequencing in a study of T-cell memory formation after mild COVID-19. Study in general: For the most part, TCR clusters were specific to one donor.

Germline assignment: CDR1 SGHAT and CDR2 FQNNGV. The length of the CDR3 is 15 residues. The V end was cut by 4 bases, the J end by 3 bases, with 14 bases between. Using its own MiXCR run on the 5' RACE reads, TCRdb lists one record per CDR3 protein. The data show more than 150,000 distinct CDR3 sequences, under 14% seen once. The chain joins TRBV11-2 to TRBJ2-3; D ambiguous. The sequenced sample consisted of PBMCs or a T cell subset sorted from them (not recorded which). The receptor's source is a man younger than 35 who had mild COVID-19 (a few samples of this study predate the infection). Cell type and time point are not known. The CDR3 DNA follows: TGTGCCAGCAGCTCCTGGGCTATGGGGACAGATACGCAGTATTTT. Translated, it gives CASSSWAMGTDTQYF.